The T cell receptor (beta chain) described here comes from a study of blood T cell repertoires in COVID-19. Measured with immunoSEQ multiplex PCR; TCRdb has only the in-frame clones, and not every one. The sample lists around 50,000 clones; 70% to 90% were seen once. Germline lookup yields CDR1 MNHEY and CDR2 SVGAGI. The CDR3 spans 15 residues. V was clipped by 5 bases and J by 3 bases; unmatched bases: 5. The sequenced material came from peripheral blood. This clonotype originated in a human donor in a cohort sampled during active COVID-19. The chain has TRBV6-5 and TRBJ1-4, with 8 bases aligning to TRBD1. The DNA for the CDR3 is TGTGCCAGCAGTACCTCACAGGGGGCTAATGAAAAACTGTTTTTT. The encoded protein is CASSTSQGANEKLFF.